This T cell receptor beta chain was recovered during a study of OX40 agonist ivuxolimab in advanced cancers. The wider study: Each patient was given ivuxolimab into a vein every 2 weeks, at 0.01 to 10 mg/kg.

The trim removed 3 bases at V and 4 bases at J, leaving 9 bases unmatched. The germline V gene encodes CDR1 SGHTA and CDR2 FQGNSA. The CDR3 runs to 16 residues. Findings and limits, study-wide: Individuals who were partial responders at 0.1-3.0 mg/kg had clonal expansion that ranked among the lowest. On average, a greater number of expanded clones characterised CD8+ T cells relative to CD4+.

TCRdb keeps only in-frame clones here, not all; method: immunoSEQ multiplex PCR. Among roughly 70,000 clones, about 90% were seen once, and the ten largest hold 5.5% to 6%. With autoimmune disease history or systemic immunosuppression, patients were excluded. This clone was detected only once. Its matching antigen is unknown. This clonotype was obtained from an adult with an advanced solid tumor such as melanoma, head and neck, liver or kidney cancer. The sample here was CD4+ or CD8+ T cells sorted from blood, taken in a trial of the OX40 agonist ivuxolimab. The V gene is TRBV7-2, the J gene TRBJ1-1; 9 nucleotides align to TRBD1. The CDR3 is CASSFGQGSYSTEAFF. The CDR3 DNA reads as TGTGCCAGCAGCTTCGGACAGGGGTCTTATAGCACTGAAGCTTTCTTT.